This T cell receptor beta chain appears in the sequencing data of a study of vaccination effects on CD4 cells after COVID-19. The repertoire was sequenced with immunoSEQ multiplex PCR; TCRdb's copy has only in-frame clones and lacks some. The sample holds approximately 40,000 clones, more than 60% seen once. With the ViraFEST assay, the study expanded antigen-specific CD4+ T cells using viral peptide pools, then sequenced them. Following 10 days of culture, CD4+ T cells were isolated. Recipients of the vaccine had no prior SARS-CoV-2 infection and negative nucleocapsid antibodies. Wells of some 1.9 million PBMC each were grown with 10 IU/ml IL-2 and around 10 ug/ml peptides. This clone was observed a few times. Its target is not known. General study results and limits: Convalescent patients numbered few in the study; early post-infection timepoints were missing entirely.

The material sequenced was CD4+ T cells from PBMCs cultured with SARS-CoV-2 spike peptides, taken before COVID-19 vaccination. The TCR originated in a human donor who received a COVID-19 vaccine.

The CDR3 sequence is CACLRNTEAFF. For the CDR3, the DNA is TGTGCCTGCCTCAGGAACACTGAAGCTTTCTTT. The chain couples TRBV30 to TRBJ1-1, with D hard to call. Germline V gene data show CDR1 as GTSNPN and CDR2 as SVGIG (reference sequence). V lost 6 bases, J lost 1 base, and 6 bases lay in between. There are 11 residues in the CDR3. The complete variable domain, with remaining parts taken from reference TRBV30 and TRBJ1-1, reads SQTIHQWPATLVQPVGSPLSLECTVEGTSNPNLYWYRQAAGRGLQLLFYSVGIGQISSEVPQNLSASRPQDRQFILSSKKLLLSDSGFYLCACLRNTEAFFGQGTRLTVV.